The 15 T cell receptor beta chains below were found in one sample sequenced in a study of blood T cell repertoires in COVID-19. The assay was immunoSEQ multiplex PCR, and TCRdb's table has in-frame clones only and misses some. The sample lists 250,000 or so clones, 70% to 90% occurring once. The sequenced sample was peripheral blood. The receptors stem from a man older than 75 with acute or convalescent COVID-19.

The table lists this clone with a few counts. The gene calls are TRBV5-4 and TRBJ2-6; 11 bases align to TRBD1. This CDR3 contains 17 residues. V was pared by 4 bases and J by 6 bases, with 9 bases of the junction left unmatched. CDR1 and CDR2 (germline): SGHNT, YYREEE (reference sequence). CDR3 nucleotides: TGTGCCAGCAGCGGGGGGACAGGGGGATTTATGGCCAACGTCCTGACTTTC. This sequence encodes CASSGGTGGFMANVLTF.

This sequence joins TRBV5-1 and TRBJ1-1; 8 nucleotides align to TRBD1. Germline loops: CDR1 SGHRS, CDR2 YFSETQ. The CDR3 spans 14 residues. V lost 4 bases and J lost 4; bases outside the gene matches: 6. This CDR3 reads CASSQGALGTEAFF. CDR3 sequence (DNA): TGCGCCAGCAGCCAGGGGGCCCTGGGCACTGAAGCTTTCTTT.

CDR3 bases: TGTGCCAGCAGTCCCAGGGGTTATAACGAGCAGTACTTC. Encoded protein: CASSPRGYNEQYF. The V call is TRBV28, the J call TRBJ2-7; possibly TRBD1 for D (6 bases). Trimming stripped 5 bases from V and 5 bases from J, with 13 bases between. There are 13 residues in the CDR3. CDR1 is MDHEN and CDR2 is SYDVKM in the germline V gene. Together with reference TRBV28 and TRBJ2-7, the CDR3 gives the full variable domain: DVKVTQSSRYLVKRTGEKVFLECVQDMDHENMFWYRQDPGLGLRLIYFSYDVKMKEKGDIPEGYSVSREKKERFSLILESASTNQTSMYLCASSPRGYNEQYFGPGTRLTVT.

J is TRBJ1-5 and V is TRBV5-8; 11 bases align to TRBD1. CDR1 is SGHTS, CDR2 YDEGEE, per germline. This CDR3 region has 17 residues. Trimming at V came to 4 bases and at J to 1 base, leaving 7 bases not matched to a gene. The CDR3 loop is CASSERTGGLSNQPQHF. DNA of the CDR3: TGTGCCAGCAGCGAGCGGACAGGGGGCTTAAGCAATCAGCCCCAGCATTTT.

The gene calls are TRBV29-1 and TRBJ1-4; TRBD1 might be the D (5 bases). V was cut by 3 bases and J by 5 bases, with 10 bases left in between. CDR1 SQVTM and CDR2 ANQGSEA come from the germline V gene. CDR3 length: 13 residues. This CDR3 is CSVEGQGNEKLFF. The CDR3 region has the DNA TGCAGCGTTGAGGGTCAGGGCAATGAAAAACTGTTTTTT.

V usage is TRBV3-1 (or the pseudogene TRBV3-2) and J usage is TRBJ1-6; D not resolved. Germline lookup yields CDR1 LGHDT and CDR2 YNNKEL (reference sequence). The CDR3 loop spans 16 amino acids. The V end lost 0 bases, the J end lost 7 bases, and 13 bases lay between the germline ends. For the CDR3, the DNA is TGTGCCAGCAGCCAAGATCTTCCCAGTAAAAATTCACCCCTCCACTTT. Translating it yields CASSQDLPSKNSPLHF.

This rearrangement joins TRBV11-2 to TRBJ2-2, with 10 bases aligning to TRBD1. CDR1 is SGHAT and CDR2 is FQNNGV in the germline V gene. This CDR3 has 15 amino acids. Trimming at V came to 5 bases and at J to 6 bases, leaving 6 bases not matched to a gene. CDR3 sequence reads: CASSKRDRGAGELFF. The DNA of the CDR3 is TGTGCCAGCAGCAAAAGGGACAGGGGAGCCGGGGAGCTGTTTTTT.

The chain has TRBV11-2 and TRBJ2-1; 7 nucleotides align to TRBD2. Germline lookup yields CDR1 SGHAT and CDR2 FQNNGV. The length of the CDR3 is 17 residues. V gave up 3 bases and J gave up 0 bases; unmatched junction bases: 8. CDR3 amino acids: CASSLRMGGGSYNEQFF. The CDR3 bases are TGTGCCAGCAGCTTGCGGATGGGGGGGGGCTCCTACAATGAGCAGTTCTTC.

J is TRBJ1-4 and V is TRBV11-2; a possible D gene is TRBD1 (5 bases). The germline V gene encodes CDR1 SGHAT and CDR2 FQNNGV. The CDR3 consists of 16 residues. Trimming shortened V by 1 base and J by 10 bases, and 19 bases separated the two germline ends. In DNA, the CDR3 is TGTGCCAGCAGCTTAGGCGGGGCAAGTAACCGTGCAAAACTGTTTTTT. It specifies CASSLGGASNRAKLFF.

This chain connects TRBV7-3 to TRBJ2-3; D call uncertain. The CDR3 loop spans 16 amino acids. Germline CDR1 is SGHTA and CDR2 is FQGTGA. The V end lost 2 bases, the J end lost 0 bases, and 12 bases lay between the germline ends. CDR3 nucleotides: TGTGCCAGCAGCTTAGGGTACGGCGGTAGCACAGATACGCAGTATTTT. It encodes CASSLGYGGSTDTQYF.

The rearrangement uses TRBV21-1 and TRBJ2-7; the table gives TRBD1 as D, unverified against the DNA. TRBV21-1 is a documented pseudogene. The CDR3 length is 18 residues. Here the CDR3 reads CASSLNKIRDRGTYEQYF. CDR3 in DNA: TGTGCCAGCAGCCTTAATAAAATCCGGGACAGGGGAACCTACGAGCAGTACTTC.

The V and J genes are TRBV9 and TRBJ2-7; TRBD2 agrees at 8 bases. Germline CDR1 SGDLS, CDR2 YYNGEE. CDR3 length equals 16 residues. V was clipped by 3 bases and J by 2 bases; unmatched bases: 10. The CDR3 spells CASSAAGGGRTYEQYF. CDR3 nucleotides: TGTGCCAGCAGCGCCGCCGGGGGGGGAAGAACCTACGAGCAGTACTTC. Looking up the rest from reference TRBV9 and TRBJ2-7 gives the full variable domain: DSGVTQTPKHLITATGQRVTLRCSPRSGDLSVYWYQQSLDQGLQFLIQYYNGEERAKGNILERFSAQQFPDLHSELNLSSLELGDSALYFCASSAAGGGRTYEQYFGPGTRLTVT.

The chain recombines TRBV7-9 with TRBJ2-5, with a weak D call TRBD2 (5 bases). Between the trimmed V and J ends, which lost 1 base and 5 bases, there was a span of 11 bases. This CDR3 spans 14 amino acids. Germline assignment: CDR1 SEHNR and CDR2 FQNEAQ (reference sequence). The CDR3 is CASSLEGRGETQYF. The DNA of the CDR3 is TGTGCCAGCAGCTTAGAAGGCCGGGGTGAGACCCAGTACTTC.

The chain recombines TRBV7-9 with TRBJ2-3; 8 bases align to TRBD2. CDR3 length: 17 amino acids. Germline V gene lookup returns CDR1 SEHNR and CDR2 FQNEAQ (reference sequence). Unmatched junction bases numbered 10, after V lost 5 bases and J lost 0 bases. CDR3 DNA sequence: TGTGCCAGCAGCCCCCAAAGGGCTAGCGGGAGCACAGATACGCAGTATTTT. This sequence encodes CASSPQRASGSTDTQYF.

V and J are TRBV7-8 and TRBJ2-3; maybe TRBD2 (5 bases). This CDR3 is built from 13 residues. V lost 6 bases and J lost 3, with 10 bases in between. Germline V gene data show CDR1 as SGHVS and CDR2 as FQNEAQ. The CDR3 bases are TGTGCCAGCAGGGGGAGACGAACAGATACGCAGTATTTT. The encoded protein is CASRGRRTDTQYF.